This T cell receptor (beta chain) derives from a study of T cell changes during pregnancy in multiple sclerosis. Using immunoSEQ multiplex PCR, the repertoire was profiled, and TCRdb retains in-frame clones only, with some absent. Among tens of thousands of clones listed, approximately 87% were seen once. The source material was CD8+ T cells from peripheral blood mononuclear cells, sampled after pregnancy. The sequence was collected from a female donor with multiple sclerosis, enrolled in a pregnancy study.

This CDR3 reads CASSSGSTYGYTF. CDR3 DNA sequence: TGTGCCAGCAGCTCAGGCAGCACGTATGGCTACACCTTC. The chain couples TRBV7-9 to TRBJ1-2, with D uncertain. CDR3 size: 13 residues. The germline V gene has CDR1 SEHNR and CDR2 FQNEAQ (reference sequence). V was cut by 4 bases and J by 5 bases, with 11 bases left in between.